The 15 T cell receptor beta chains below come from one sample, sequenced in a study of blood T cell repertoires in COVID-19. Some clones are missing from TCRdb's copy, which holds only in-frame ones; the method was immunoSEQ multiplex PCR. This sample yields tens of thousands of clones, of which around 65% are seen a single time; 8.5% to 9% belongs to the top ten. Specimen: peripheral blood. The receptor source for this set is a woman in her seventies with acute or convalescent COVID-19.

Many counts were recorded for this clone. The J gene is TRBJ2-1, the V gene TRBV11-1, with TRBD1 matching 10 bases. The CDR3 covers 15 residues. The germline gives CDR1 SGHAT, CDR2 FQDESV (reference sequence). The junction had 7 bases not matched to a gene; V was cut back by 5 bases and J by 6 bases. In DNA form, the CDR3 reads TGTGCCAGCAGCGCGGGGACAGGGGCCAGCAATGAGCAGTTCTTC. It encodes CASSAGTGASNEQFF.

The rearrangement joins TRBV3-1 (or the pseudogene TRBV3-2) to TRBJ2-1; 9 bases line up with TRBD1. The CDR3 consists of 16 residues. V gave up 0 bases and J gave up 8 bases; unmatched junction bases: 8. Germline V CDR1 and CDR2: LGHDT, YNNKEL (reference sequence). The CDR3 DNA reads TGTGCCAGCAGCCAAGATACTGGACAGGGGAGGGATGAGCAGTTCTTC. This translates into CASSQDTGQGRDEQFF.

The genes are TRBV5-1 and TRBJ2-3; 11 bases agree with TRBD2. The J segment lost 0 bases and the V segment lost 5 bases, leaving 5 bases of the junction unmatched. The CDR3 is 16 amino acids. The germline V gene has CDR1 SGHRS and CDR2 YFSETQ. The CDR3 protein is CASRLGLAGSTDTQYF. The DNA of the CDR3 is TGCGCCAGCAGACTCGGACTAGCGGGTAGCACAGATACGCAGTATTTT.

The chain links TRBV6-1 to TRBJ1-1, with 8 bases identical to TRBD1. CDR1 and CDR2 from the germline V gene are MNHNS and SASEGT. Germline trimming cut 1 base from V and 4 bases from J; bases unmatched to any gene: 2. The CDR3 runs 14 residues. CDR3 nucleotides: TGTGCCAGCAGTGAAGACAGGGGGGTCACTGAAGCTTTCTTT. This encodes CASSEDRGVTEAFF.

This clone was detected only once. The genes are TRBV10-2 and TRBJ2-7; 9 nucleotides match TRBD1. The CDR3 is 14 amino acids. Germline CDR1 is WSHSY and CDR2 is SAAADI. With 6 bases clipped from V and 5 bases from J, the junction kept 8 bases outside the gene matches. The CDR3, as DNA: TGCGCCAGCAGAACAACGGGACAGGGTCACGAGCAGTACTTC. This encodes CASRTTGQGHEQYF.

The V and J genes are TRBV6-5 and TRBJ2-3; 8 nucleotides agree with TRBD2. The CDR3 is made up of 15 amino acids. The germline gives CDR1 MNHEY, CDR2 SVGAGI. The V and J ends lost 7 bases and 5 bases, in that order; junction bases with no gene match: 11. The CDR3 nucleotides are TGTGCCAGCACCCCCTCAGCGGGAGCCGGAGATACGCAGTATTTT. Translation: CASTPSAGAGDTQYF.

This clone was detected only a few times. The CDR3 bases are TGTGCCAGTAGTATCTATGGGACAGGGGGCTTCAGCGATACGCAGTATTTT. It specifies CASSIYGTGGFSDTQYF. V usage is TRBV19 and J usage is TRBJ2-3, with 12 bases lining up with TRBD1. Germline CDR1 and CDR2: LNHDA and SQIVND (reference sequence). The V segment lost 3 bases and the J segment 6 bases; nucleotides outside the gene matches: 10. This CDR3 has 17 residues.

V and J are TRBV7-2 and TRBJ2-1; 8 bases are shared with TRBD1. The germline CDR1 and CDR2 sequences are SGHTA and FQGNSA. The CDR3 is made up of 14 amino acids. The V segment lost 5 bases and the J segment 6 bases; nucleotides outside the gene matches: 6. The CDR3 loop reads CASSQGAMGNEQFF. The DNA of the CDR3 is TGTGCCAGCAGCCAGGGGGCTATGGGCAATGAGCAGTTCTTC.

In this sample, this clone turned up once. This CDR3 reads CASSEPGQHYGYTF. The CDR3 DNA reads TGTGCCAGTAGTGAACCGGGACAACACTATGGCTACACCTTC. This chain links TRBV19 with TRBJ1-2; maybe TRBD1 (6 bases). Per the germline V gene, CDR1 is LNHDA and CDR2 is SQIVND (reference sequence). The CDR3 length is 14 residues. The V end lost 5 bases, the J end lost 3 bases, and 13 bases lay between the germline ends. Together with reference TRBV19 and TRBJ1-2, the CDR3 gives the full variable domain: DGGITQSPKYLFRKEGQNVTLSCEQNLNHDAMYWYRQDPGQGLRLIYYSQIVNDFQKGDIAEGYSVSREKKESFPLTVTSAQKNPTAFYLCASSEPGQHYGYTFGSGTRLTVV.

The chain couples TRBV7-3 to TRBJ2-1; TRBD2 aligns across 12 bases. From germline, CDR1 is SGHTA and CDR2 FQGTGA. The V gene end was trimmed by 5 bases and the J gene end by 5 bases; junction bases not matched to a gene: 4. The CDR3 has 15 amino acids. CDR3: CASSETSGGNNEQFF. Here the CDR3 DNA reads TGTGCCAGCAGCGAAACTAGCGGGGGGAACAATGAGCAGTTCTTC.

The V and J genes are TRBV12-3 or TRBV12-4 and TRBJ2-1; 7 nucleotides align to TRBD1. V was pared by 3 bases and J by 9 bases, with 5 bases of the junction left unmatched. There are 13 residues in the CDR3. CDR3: CASSFEGAGEQFF. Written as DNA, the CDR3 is TGTGCCAGCAGTTTCGAGGGGGCCGGTGAGCAGTTCTTC.

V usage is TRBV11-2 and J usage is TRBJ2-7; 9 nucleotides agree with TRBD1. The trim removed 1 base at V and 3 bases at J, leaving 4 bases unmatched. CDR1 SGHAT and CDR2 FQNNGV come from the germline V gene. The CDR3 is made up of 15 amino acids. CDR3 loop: CASSLGGTGIYEQYF. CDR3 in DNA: TGTGCCAGCAGCTTAGGCGGGACAGGGATCTACGAGCAGTACTTC.

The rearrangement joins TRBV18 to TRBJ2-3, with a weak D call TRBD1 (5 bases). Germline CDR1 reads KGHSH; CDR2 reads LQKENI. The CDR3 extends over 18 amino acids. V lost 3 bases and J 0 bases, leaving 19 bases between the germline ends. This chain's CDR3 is CASSPIQVATVSTDTQYF. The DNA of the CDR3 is TGTGCCAGCTCACCTATCCAAGTTGCGACAGTTAGCACAGATACGCAGTATTTT.

The CDR3 coding sequence is TGTGCCAGATCCGGGACAGGGAGCGAGCAGTACTTC. It codes for CARSGTGSEQYF. The chain uses TRBV6-6 and TRBJ2-7, with 9 nucleotides matching TRBD1. Trimming removed 9 bases from V and 6 bases from J; junction bases left unmatched: 6. This CDR3 contains 12 residues. Germline V gene lookup returns CDR1 MNHNY and CDR2 SVGAGI (reference sequence).

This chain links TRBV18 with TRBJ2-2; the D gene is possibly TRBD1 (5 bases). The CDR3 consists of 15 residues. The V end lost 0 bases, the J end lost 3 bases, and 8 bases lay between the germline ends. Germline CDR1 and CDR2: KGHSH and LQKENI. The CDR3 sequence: CASSPPKTDTGELFF. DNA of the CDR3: TGTGCCAGCTCACCACCCAAGACAGACACCGGGGAGCTGTTTTTT.